The next 15 T cell receptor beta chains were all read from a single sample in a study of blood T cell repertoires in COVID-19. TCRdb's table, derived via immunoSEQ multiplex PCR, lists solely in-frame clones and lacks some. The repertoire includes some 80,000 clones, 80% to 85% of them detected once, and around 43% sits in the top ten. Sequencing was performed on peripheral blood. The receptors come from a man older than 75 with acute or convalescent COVID-19.

In this sample, this clone turned up once. The chain carries TRBV5-4 and TRBJ2-7; TRBD1 is a possible D gene (7 bases). V lost 4 bases and J lost 2, with 13 bases in between. Germline loops: CDR1 SGHNT, CDR2 YYREEE (reference sequence). CDR3 length: 14 residues. The CDR3: CASSPQGGTYEQYF. DNA of the CDR3: TGTGCCAGCAGCCCTCAGGGGGGTACCTACGAGCAGTACTTC. The variable domain in full, with the rest retrieved from reference TRBV5-4 and TRBJ2-7, is ETGVTQSPTHLIKTRGQQVTLRCSSQSGHNTVSWYQQALGQGPQFIFQYYREEENGRGNFPPRFSGLQFPNYSSELNVNALELDDSALYLCASSPQGGTYEQYFGPGTRLTVT.

This clone was detected once. The chain couples TRBV11-2 to TRBJ1-6, with unresolved D. This CDR3 comprises 14 residues. The germline V gene encodes CDR1 SGHAT and CDR2 FQNNGV. The V gene lost 1 base and the J gene lost 7 bases, with 8 bases spanning the gap. As DNA, the CDR3 is TGTGCCAGCAGCTTAGTAGTTTCAAATTCACCCCTCCACTTT. Translation: CASSLVVSNSPLHF.

The chain combines TRBV5-1 with TRBJ2-1; 7 bases align to TRBD2. Germline values: CDR1 SGHRS, CDR2 YFSETQ. The V segment lost 2 bases and the J segment 10 bases; nucleotides outside the gene matches: 3. The CDR3 runs 12 residues. CDR3 sequence: CASSFAGVEQFF. CDR3 in DNA: TGCGCCAGCAGCTTCGCGGGAGTCGAGCAGTTCTTC.

Of note for this clone: Because the CDR3's place on the DNA is in doubt, the DNA is left out and the CDR3 is given as listed by TCRdb. The chain uses TRBV7-3 and TRBJ2-7; the D segment call TRBD1 is taken from the table without a DNA check. Germline V CDR1 and CDR2: SGHTA, FQGTGA. The CDR3 sequence runs 14 residues, both termini included. The CDR3 reads CASSFGQGNYEQYF.

V usage is TRBV18 and J usage is TRBJ2-2; 9 nucleotides agree with TRBD2. V shed 3 bases and J 4 bases; nucleotides not matched to a gene: 9. Germline-derived CDR1 and CDR2 are KGHSH and LQKENI. This CDR3 has 17 amino acids. The CDR3 nucleotides are TGTGCCAGCTCACCGACCGGGACTAGCCAACCCACCGGGGAGCTGTTTTTT. Translated, it gives CASSPTGTSQPTGELFF.

This CDR3 reads CASSYSGRKTLQPQHF. CDR3 in DNA: TGTGCCAGCAGTTACTCCGGCAGGAAAACTCTTCAGCCCCAGCATTTT. The chain combines TRBV6-2 or TRBV6-3 with TRBJ1-5; D ambiguous. The CDR3 is 16 amino acids. CDR1 and CDR2 from the germline V gene are MNHEY and SVGEGT. Trimming took off 0 bases at V and 6 bases at J, with 15 bases between the two ends.

This chain connects TRBV6-2 or TRBV6-3 to TRBJ2-3; 7 bases line up with TRBD1. This CDR3 comprises 15 residues. The germline V gene has CDR1 MNHEY and CDR2 SVGEGT. V lost 4 bases and J lost 6; bases outside the gene matches: 10. CDR3 amino acids: CASSSDRKIPDTQYF. The CDR3 coding sequence is TGTGCCAGCAGTTCGGACAGGAAGATTCCGGATACGCAGTATTTT.

The chain employs TRBV5-1 and TRBJ2-3; D is possibly TRBD2 (6 bases). The CDR3 has 14 residues. V was shortened by 4 bases and J by 2 bases, with 11 bases between the two germline ends. Germline lookup yields CDR1 SGHRS and CDR2 YFSETQ. The CDR3 nucleotides read TGCGCCAGCAGCCATGGCGGGGACACAGATACGCAGTATTTT. The encoded protein is CASSHGGDTDTQYF.

The chain is built from TRBV5-1 and TRBJ2-7; D is undetermined. The CDR3 has 14 residues. CDR1 SGHRS and CDR2 YFSETQ come from the germline V gene. V lost 0 bases and J 9 bases, leaving 16 bases between the germline ends. CDR3 amino acids: CASSLERNSNSQYF. Written as DNA, the CDR3 is TGCGCCAGCAGCTTGGAGAGGAACTCAAACTCGCAGTACTTC.

This clone occurred a few times. The chain carries TRBV28 and TRBJ1-1, with D hard to call. There are 13 residues in the CDR3. Per germline, CDR1 MDHEN and CDR2 SYDVKM. Between the trimmed V and J ends, which lost 3 bases and 4 bases, there was a span of 9 bases. DNA for the CDR3: TGTGCCAGCAGTTTGTGGCGGAGCACTGAAGCTTTCTTT. Translating it yields CASSLWRSTEAFF.

This chain links TRBV6-5 with TRBJ1-5; D is ambiguous. The CDR3 loop spans 13 amino acids. CDR1 MNHEY and CDR2 SVGAGI come from the germline V gene. Trimming took off 6 bases at V and 4 bases at J, with 10 bases between the two ends. CDR3 bases: TGTGCCAGCAGCCGATTTAGTAATCAGCCCCAGCATTTT. This gives the protein CASSRFSNQPQHF.

The rearrangement uses TRBV27 and TRBJ2-4; 12 nucleotides align to TRBD2. CDR1 is MNHEY and CDR2 is SMNVEV in the germline V gene (reference sequence). V lost 4 bases to trimming and J lost 10 bases; unmatched junction nucleotides: 5. CDR3 length: 14 amino acids. The CDR3 DNA reads TGTGCCAGCAGTTCCCTAGCGGGAGGGGGTATTCAGTACTTC. Translating it yields CASSSLAGGGIQYF.

This clone was seen only a few times. V and J are TRBV18 and TRBJ1-5; the match to TRBD1 covers 7 bases. Germline-derived CDR1 and CDR2 are KGHSH and LQKENI. J was trimmed by 1 base and V by 5 bases; bases with no gene match: 2. This CDR3 has 14 residues. CDR3 nucleotide sequence: TGTGCCAGCTCAGGGACAGTCAGCAATCAGCCCCAGCATTTT. This encodes CASSGTVSNQPQHF.

J is TRBJ2-7 and V is TRBV28, with D tentatively TRBD2 (7 bases). V was shortened by 6 bases and J by 4 bases, with 13 bases between the two germline ends. Germline CDR1 reads MDHEN; CDR2 reads SYDVKM. CDR3 length: 13 amino acids. CDR3 coding DNA: TGTGCCAGCAGCCGCGGGGGCAGGTACGAGCAGTACTTC. Protein: CASSRGGRYEQYF.

The table lists this clone with a few counts. The rearrangement joins TRBV28 to TRBJ1-2, with 11 positions matching TRBD1. Looked up from germline, CDR1 is MDHEN and CDR2 is SYDVKM. This CDR3 is 12 amino acids long. CDR3 coding DNA: TGTGGCTCTGGGACAGGGGGATTTGGCTACACCTTC. It translates to CGSGTGGFGYTF.